This TCR beta chain was recorded in a study of blood T cell repertoires in COVID-19. Assay: immunoSEQ multiplex PCR; the TCRdb copy retains only in-frame clones and omits some. The sample gives 86,000 or so clones, approximately 78% of which show up once; roughly 1.2% is in the top ten. Germline V gives CDR1 SGHTA, CDR2 FQGNSA. The junction had 0 bases not matched to a gene; V was cut back by 1 base and J by 8 bases. The CDR3 is 14 amino acids. Source material: peripheral blood. V and J are TRBV7-2 and TRBJ1-4, with 11 bases identical to TRBD1. This clonotype originated in a woman of 80 years or more with acute or convalescent COVID-19. The CDR3 region is CASSLGTGGEKLFF. CDR3 coding DNA: TGTGCCAGCAGCTTAGGGACAGGGGGCGAAAAACTGTTTTTT.